A single sample gave rise to the 24 T cell receptor beta chains below, sequenced in a study of radiation and T cells in renal cell carcinoma. Sample time point: blood 2 weeks post-SBRT. The treatment: 15 Gy SBRT to primary tumor, nephrectomy 4 weeks later. The method was immunoSEQ multiplex PCR; TCRdb's version includes in-frame clones alone and lacks a portion of them. The repertoire holds tens of thousands of clones, about 80% seen once, with less than 30% in the top ten. This specimen consisted of blood, obtained from a patient whose treatment included radiotherapy and nephrectomy. These receptors all stem from a woman aged 70-85 years with renal cell carcinoma.

The gene calls are TRBV19 and TRBJ1-4; D remains unclear. The CDR3 is made up of 15 amino acids. Germline V gene data show CDR1 as LNHDA and CDR2 as SQIVND (reference sequence). The germline V and J ends were trimmed by 4 bases and 8 bases, with 17 bases remaining between them. The CDR3 region is CASSSLQLSQEKLFF. The CDR3 DNA reads TGTGCCAGTAGTAGCCTACAGCTGTCCCAGGAAAAACTGTTTTTT.

This clone was observed a handful of times. The chain has TRBV4-1 and TRBJ2-1; D gene unclear. This CDR3 spans 16 amino acids. The V and J ends lost 2 bases and 0 bases respectively, with 11 bases between them. Germline V CDR1 and CDR2: MGHRA, YSYEKL. CDR3 in amino acids: CASSQHDLISYNEQFF. The CDR3 bases are TGCGCCAGCAGCCAACACGACTTGATCTCCTACAATGAGCAGTTCTTC.

The CDR3 spells CASSRAGGQNEQFF. The CDR3 nucleotides are TGCGCCAGCAGCCGAGCGGGGGGCCAGAATGAGCAGTTCTTC. This chain uses TRBV4-1 with TRBJ2-1; 9 nucleotides agree with TRBD2. The germline V gene has CDR1 MGHRA and CDR2 YSYEKL. J lost 7 bases, V lost 4 bases, and 5 bases had no gene match. The CDR3 has 14 amino acids.

V usage is TRBV5-6 and J usage is TRBJ1-5; TRBD1 might be the D (5 bases). Trimming removed 6 bases from V and 2 bases from J, with 12 bases in between. The germline V gene encodes CDR1 SGHDT and CDR2 YYEEEE. This CDR3 is 14 amino acids long. The CDR3 spells CASNQGSGNQPQHF. The CDR3 DNA follows: TGTGCCAGCAACCAGGGTTCCGGCAATCAGCCCCAGCATTTT.

The sample holds a few counts of this clone. V is TRBV27 and J is TRBJ1-1; 9 bases match TRBD1. The CDR3 is 16 amino acids. With 5 bases clipped from V and 7 bases from J, the junction kept 14 bases outside the gene matches. Germline CDR1 reads MNHEY; CDR2 reads SMNVEV (reference sequence). The CDR3 sequence is CASSPGQGRPESEAFF. Here the CDR3 DNA reads TGTGCCAGCAGTCCGGGACAGGGTCGGCCCGAAAGTGAAGCTTTCTTT.

This chain uses TRBV6-5 with TRBJ1-3; 8 bases fit TRBD1. The CDR3 spans 14 residues. Losses at the gene ends were 8 bases for V and 7 bases for J; bases not matched to a gene: 10. Looked up from germline, CDR1 is MNHEY and CDR2 is SVGAGI. The CDR3 DNA reads as TGTGCCAGCCGGGAGGACAGGGTGGCTAACACCATATATTTT. Amino acids: CASREDRVANTIYF.

This clone was seen a single time. This sequence joins TRBV9 and TRBJ2-5; 14 bases are shared with TRBD2. After removal of 0 bases from V and 4 bases from J, the junction contained 5 bases not matched to a gene. Germline V gives CDR1 SGDLS, CDR2 YYNGEE. This CDR3 has 17 amino acids. Here the CDR3 DNA reads TGTGCCAGCAGCGTAGATCCTGGACTAGCGGGAGGAGAGACCCAGTACTTC. It is translated as CASSVDPGLAGGETQYF.

DNA of the CDR3: TGTGCCAGTAGTATTGGCCCAGGGGGCTCCTATGGCTACACCTTC. This gives the protein CASSIGPGGSYGYTF. The chain joins TRBV19 to TRBJ1-2; TRBD1 matches 8 bases. CDR1 LNHDA and CDR2 SQIVND come from the germline V gene (reference sequence). V trimming: 3 bases; J trimming: 4 bases; junction bases outside the gene matches: 7. The CDR3 consists of 15 residues.

CDR3 coding DNA: TGTGCCAGCAGTGACCAGGTTAACTATGGCTACACCTTC. Encoded protein: CASSDQVNYGYTF. The rearrangement links TRBV2 to TRBJ1-2, with no clear D. Between the trimmed V and J ends, which lost 3 bases and 1 base, there was a span of 6 bases. CDR1 and CDR2 from the germline V gene are SNHLY and FYNNEI. The CDR3 is 13 residues long.

This chain links TRBV6-6 with TRBJ2-3; 11 positions match TRBD1. CDR3 length: 15 amino acids. The trim removed 6 bases at V and 6 bases at J, leaving 8 bases unmatched. The germline CDR1 and CDR2 sequences are MNHNY and SVGAGI (reference sequence). In nucleotides, the CDR3 is TGTGCCAGCAGAACCGGGACAGGGGGTTTGGATACGCAGTATTTT. Amino acid sequence: CASRTGTGGLDTQYF.

The chain has TRBV19 and TRBJ1-6; the D is unclear. Germline V gives CDR1 LNHDA, CDR2 SQIVND (reference sequence). V gave up 2 bases and J gave up 10 bases, with 18 bases separating them. This CDR3 spans 16 amino acids. The CDR3 DNA follows: TGTGCCAGTAGTATATTGGCCAACCGGCATCTGTCACCCCTCCACTTT. This translates into CASSILANRHLSPLHF. The full variable domain, its missing parts supplied by reference TRBV19 and TRBJ1-6, is DGGITQSPKYLFRKEGQNVTLSCEQNLNHDAMYWYRQDPGQGLRLIYYSQIVNDFQKGDIAEGYSVSREKKESFPLTVTSAQKNPTAFYLCASSILANRHLSPLHFGNGTRLTVT.

A few counts support this clone. The rearrangement uses TRBV7-9 and TRBJ2-1; the D gene could be TRBD1 or TRBD2 (5 bases each). CDR3 length: 13 amino acids. Germline V gene lookup returns CDR1 SEHNR and CDR2 FQNEAQ (reference sequence). V was clipped by 6 bases and J by 12 bases, with 18 bases between them. This CDR3 reads CASSWYSRDGQFF. CDR3 DNA: TGTGCCAGCAGTTGGTACTCCCGGGACGGGCAGTTCTTC. The variable domain in full, with the rest retrieved from reference TRBV7-9 and TRBJ2-1, is DTGVSQNPRHKITKRGQNVTFRCDPISEHNRLYWYRQTLGQGPEFLTYFQNEAQLEKSRLLSDRFSAERPKGSFSTLEIQRTEQGDSAMYLCASSWYSRDGQFFGPGTRLTVL.

This clone was seen only a few times. The CDR3 is CASSQDSTSGYNEQFF. The CDR3 DNA is TGTGCCAGCAGCCAAGATTCTACTAGCGGATACAATGAGCAGTTCTTC. The rearrangement uses TRBV4-2 and TRBJ2-1, with 8 bases lining up with TRBD2. The V gene's germline CDR1 is LGHNA and CDR2 YNFKEQ. J gave up 4 bases and V 0 bases, and 5 bases lay outside the gene matches. This CDR3 contains 16 residues.

This sequence joins TRBV6-6 and TRBJ2-3; weak D call: TRBD2 (5 bases). The CDR3 is made up of 15 amino acids. Germline V gene data show CDR1 as MNHNY and CDR2 as SVGAGI (reference sequence). The ends were cut back, 2 bases at V and 0 bases at J, with 9 bases in the middle. CDR3 in amino acids: CASSYGRTSTDTQYF. CDR3 DNA: TGTGCCAGCAGTTACGGCAGGACTAGCACAGATACGCAGTATTTT.

The CDR3 protein is CASSEGQGNYGYTF. The CDR3 nucleotides are TGTGCCAGCAGTGAGGGACAGGGTAACTATGGCTACACCTTC. The chain uses TRBV25-1 and TRBJ1-2, with 9 bases matching TRBD1. Germline V gives CDR1 MGHDK, CDR2 SYGVNS. The CDR3 spans 14 residues. V lost 3 bases, J lost 1 base, and 0 bases stayed unmatched.

Of note for this clone: Additional DNA sequences in this sample encode the identical CDR3. The chain combines TRBV6-1 with TRBJ1-4; D might be TRBD1 (6 bases). Between the trimmed V and J ends, which lost 6 bases and 6 bases, there was a span of 17 bases. Per the germline V gene, CDR1 is MNHNS and CDR2 is SASEGT. The CDR3 runs to 15 residues. In DNA form, the CDR3 reads TGTGCCAGCAGCGCTACAGGGACGTCACATGAAAAACTGTTTTTT. The encoded protein is CASSATGTSHEKLFF.

The V gene is TRBV7-9, the J gene TRBJ2-5; D possibly matches TRBD1 or TRBD2 (6 bases each). Per germline, CDR1 SEHNR and CDR2 FQNEAQ (reference sequence). The CDR3 runs 16 residues. Trimming took off 5 bases at V and 5 bases at J, with 21 bases between the two ends. CDR3 in amino acids: CASSPTRGSAGETQYF. CDR3 in DNA: TGTGCCAGCAGCCCCACTAGGGGGAGCGCGGGGGAGACCCAGTACTTC. The full variable domain, its missing parts supplied by reference TRBV7-9 and TRBJ2-5, is DTGVSQNPRHKITKRGQNVTFRCDPISEHNRLYWYRQTLGQGPEFLTYFQNEAQLEKSRLLSDRFSAERPKGSFSTLEIQRTEQGDSAMYLCASSPTRGSAGETQYFGPGTRLLVL.

In its sample, this clone was seen once. The chain is built from TRBV5-1 and TRBJ1-2, with a weak D call TRBD1 (5 bases). In germline, CDR1 is SGHRS, CDR2 YFSETQ. V shed 3 bases and J shed 4 bases, with 7 bases lying between them. The CDR3 is 12 residues long. In nucleotides, the CDR3 is TGCGCCAGCAGCTCCGACAGCTATGGCTACACCTTC. It yields the protein CASSSDSYGYTF. Using reference TRBV5-1 and TRBJ1-2 for the parts outside the CDR3, the full variable domain is KAGVTQTPRYLIKTRGQQVTLSCSPISGHRSVSWYQQTPGQGLQFLFEYFSETQRNKGNFPGRFSGRQFSNSRSEMNVSTLELGDSALYLCASSSDSYGYTFGSGTRLTVV.

This clone was detected a few times. Other DNA sequences within the sample encode an identical CDR3. The chain's CDR3 is CASSQDRVRETQYF. CDR3 in DNA: TGCGCCAGCAGCCAAGACAGGGTCAGAGAGACCCAGTACTTC. The V call is TRBV4-3, the J call TRBJ2-5; possible D gene TRBD1, 5 bases. The CDR3 covers 14 residues. Germline V gives CDR1 LGHNA, CDR2 YSLEER. Trimming removed 0 bases at V and 4 bases at J, with 9 bases between.

The CDR3 nucleotides are TGCGCCAGCAGCACAAGCCCGTCGGACGAGCAGTACTTC. Residues: CASSTSPSDEQYF. The chain is built from TRBV5-1 and TRBJ2-7; D gene ambiguous. Germline V CDR1 and CDR2: SGHRS, YFSETQ. V was cut by 4 bases and J by 5 bases, with 13 bases left in between. The CDR3 consists of 13 residues.

The chain joins TRBV7-9 to TRBJ2-3; D is perhaps TRBD2 (7 bases). CDR3 size: 16 residues. Trimming pared 2 bases from V and 3 bases from J, leaving 15 bases between. Per germline, CDR1 SEHNR and CDR2 FQNEAQ (reference sequence). The CDR3 DNA reads TGTGCCAGCAGCTTACGAGGGGGGGCCGGGACAGATACGCAGTATTTT. Translated, it gives CASSLRGGAGTDTQYF.

The J gene is TRBJ1-3, the V gene TRBV9; 7 bases align to TRBD1. The junction had 9 bases not matched to a gene; V was cut back by 0 bases and J by 3 bases. The CDR3 extends over 17 amino acids. CDR1 is SGDLS, CDR2 YYNGEE, per germline. The CDR3, as DNA: TGTGCCAGCAGCGTAGAAGGGGGCGGATTCGGTGGAAACACCATATATTTT. Translation gives CASSVEGGGFGGNTIYF.

J is TRBJ2-1 and V is TRBV5-6, with TRBD2 matching over 8 bases. The CDR3 is 16 residues long. V lost 0 bases to trimming and J lost 0 bases; unmatched junction nucleotides: 2. The V gene's germline CDR1 is SGHDT and CDR2 YYEEEE. CDR3 sequence reads: CASSLGSGSSYNEQFF. CDR3 bases: TGTGCCAGCAGCTTGGGGAGCGGGAGCTCCTACAATGAGCAGTTCTTC.

This clone was seen just once. J is TRBJ1-2 and V is TRBV29-1, with D hard to call. V was shortened by 5 bases and J by 2 bases, with 6 bases between the two germline ends. From germline, CDR1 is SQVTM and CDR2 ANQGSEA. The CDR3 covers 11 residues. The CDR3 is CSVHENYGYTF. The DNA of the CDR3 is TGCAGCGTTCATGAAAACTATGGCTACACCTTC. The entire variable domain, with the rest obtained from reference TRBV29-1 and TRBJ1-2, is as follows: SAVISQKPSRDICQRGTSLTIQCQVDSQVTMMFWYRQQPGQSLTLIATANQGSEATYESGFVIDKFPISRPNLTFSTLTVSNMSPEDSSIYLCSVHENYGYTFGSGTRLTVV.